These 4 T cell receptor beta chains came from one sample sequenced in a study of T cell changes during pregnancy in multiple sclerosis. Data came from immunoSEQ multiplex PCR; TCRdb stores just in-frame clones and leaves some out. The profile shows about 40,000 clones, over 80% of them singletons. The sequences come from CD4+ T cells from peripheral blood mononuclear cells, collected in the third trimester of pregnancy. The source is a female donor in good health, enrolled as a control in a pregnancy study.

The chain combines TRBV29-1 with TRBJ2-4, with 8 nucleotides matching TRBD2. Germline V gives CDR1 SQVTM, CDR2 ANQGSEA. This CDR3 has 13 residues. The junction had 6 bases not matched to a gene; V was cut back by 5 bases and J by 6 bases. In nucleotides, the CDR3 is TGCAGCGTTTCTAGCGGGCCCAGAAACATTCAGTACTTC. Residues: CSVSSGPRNIQYF.

This rearrangement joins TRBV7-2 to TRBJ2-7; TRBD2 agrees at 8 bases. J gave up 1 base and V 9 bases, and 5 bases lay outside the gene matches. The CDR3 is made up of 13 amino acids. Germline V gives CDR1 SGHTA, CDR2 FQGNSA. CDR3 amino acids: CASGSGSSYEQYF. The CDR3 bases are TGTGCCAGTGGGAGCGGGAGTTCCTACGAGCAGTACTTC.

V gene TRBV11-2 combines with J gene TRBJ2-7, with 8 bases that match TRBD2. The CDR3 runs 14 residues. The trim removed 1 base at V and 6 bases at J, leaving 5 bases unmatched. CDR1 and CDR2 from the germline V gene are SGHAT and FQNNGV. The CDR3: CASSLGDREGEQYF. CDR3 nucleotide sequence: TGTGCCAGCAGCTTAGGAGATCGGGAGGGCGAGCAGTACTTC.

This chain uses TRBV7-8 with TRBJ1-1; D may be TRBD1 (5 bases). The CDR3 runs to 14 residues. Germline V gene sequence: CDR1 SGHVS, CDR2 FQNEAQ. The ends were cut back, 5 bases at V and 3 bases at J, with 13 bases in the middle. This CDR3 reads CASSKQGFDTEAFF. In DNA, the CDR3 is TGTGCCAGCAGCAAGCAGGGTTTCGACACTGAAGCTTTCTTT.